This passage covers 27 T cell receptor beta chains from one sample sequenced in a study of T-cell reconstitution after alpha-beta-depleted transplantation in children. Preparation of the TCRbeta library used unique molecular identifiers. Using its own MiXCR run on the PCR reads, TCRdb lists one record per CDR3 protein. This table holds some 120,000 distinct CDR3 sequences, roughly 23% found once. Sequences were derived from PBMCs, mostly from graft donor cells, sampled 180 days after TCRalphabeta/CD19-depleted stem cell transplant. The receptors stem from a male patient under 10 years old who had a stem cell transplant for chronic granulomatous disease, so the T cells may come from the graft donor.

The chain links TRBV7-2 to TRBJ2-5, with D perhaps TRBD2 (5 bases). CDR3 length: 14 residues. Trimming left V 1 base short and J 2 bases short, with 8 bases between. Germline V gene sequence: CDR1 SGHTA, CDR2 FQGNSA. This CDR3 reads CASSLGWRQETQYF. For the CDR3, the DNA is TGTGCCAGCAGCTTAGGGTGGAGGCAAGAGACCCAGTACTTC.

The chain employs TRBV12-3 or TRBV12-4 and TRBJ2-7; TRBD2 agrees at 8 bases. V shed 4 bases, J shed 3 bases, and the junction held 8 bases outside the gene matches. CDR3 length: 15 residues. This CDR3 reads CASSSGLVSFYEQYF. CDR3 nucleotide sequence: TGTGCCAGCAGTTCGGGACTAGTGAGTTTCTACGAGCAGTACTTC.

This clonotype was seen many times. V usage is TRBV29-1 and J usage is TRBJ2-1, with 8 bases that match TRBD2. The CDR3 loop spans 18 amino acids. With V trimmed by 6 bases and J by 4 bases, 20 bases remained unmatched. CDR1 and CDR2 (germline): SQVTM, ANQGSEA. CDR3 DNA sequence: TGCAGCGTGGAGGGTTCTGTCCGAGCGGGAGTTGTTTACAATGAGCAGTTCTTC. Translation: CSVEGSVRAGVVYNEQFF.

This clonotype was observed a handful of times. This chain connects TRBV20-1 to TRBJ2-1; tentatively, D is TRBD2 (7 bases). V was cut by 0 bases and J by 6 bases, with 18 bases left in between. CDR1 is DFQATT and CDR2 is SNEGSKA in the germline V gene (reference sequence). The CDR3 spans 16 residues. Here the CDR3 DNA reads TGCAGTGCTAGAGAAGGGGGGGTCATTTCTGTCAATGAGCAGTTCTTC. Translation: CSAREGGVISVNEQFF.

CDR3: CASSPGGTDTQYF. The CDR3 DNA follows: TGTGCCAGCAGCCCGGGGGGCACAGATACGCAGTATTTT. V gene TRBV6-4 combines with J gene TRBJ2-3; perhaps TRBD2 as D (6 bases). This CDR3 comprises 13 residues. The ends were cut back, 6 bases at V and 1 base at J, with 8 bases in the middle. Germline assignment: CDR1 MRHNA and CDR2 SNTAGT.

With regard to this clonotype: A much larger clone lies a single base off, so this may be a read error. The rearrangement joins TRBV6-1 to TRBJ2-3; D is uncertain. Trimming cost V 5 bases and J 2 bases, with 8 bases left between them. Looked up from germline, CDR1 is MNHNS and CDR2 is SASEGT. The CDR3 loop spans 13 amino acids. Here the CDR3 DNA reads TGTGCCAGCAGTCTCCACTACACAGATACGCAGTATTTT. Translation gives CASSLHYTDTQYF.

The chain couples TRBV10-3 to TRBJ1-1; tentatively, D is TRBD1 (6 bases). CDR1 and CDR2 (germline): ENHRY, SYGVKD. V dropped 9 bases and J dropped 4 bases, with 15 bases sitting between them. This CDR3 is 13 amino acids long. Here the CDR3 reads CAMNREQGTEAFF. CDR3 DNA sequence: TGTGCCATGAACAGGGAACAGGGCACTGAAGCTTTCTTT.

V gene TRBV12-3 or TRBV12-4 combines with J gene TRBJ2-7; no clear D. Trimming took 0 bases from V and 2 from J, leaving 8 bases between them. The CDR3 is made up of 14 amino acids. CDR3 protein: CASSLAQPPYEQYF. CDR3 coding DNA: TGTGCCAGCAGTTTAGCGCAGCCTCCCTACGAGCAGTACTTC.

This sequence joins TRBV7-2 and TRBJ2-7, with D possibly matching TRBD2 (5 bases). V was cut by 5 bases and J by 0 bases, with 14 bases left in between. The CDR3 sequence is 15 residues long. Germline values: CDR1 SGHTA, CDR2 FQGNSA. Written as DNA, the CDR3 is TGTGCCAGCAGCCTTAGCGCTAGCCGCTCCTACGAGCAGTACTTC. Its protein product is CASSLSASRSYEQYF.

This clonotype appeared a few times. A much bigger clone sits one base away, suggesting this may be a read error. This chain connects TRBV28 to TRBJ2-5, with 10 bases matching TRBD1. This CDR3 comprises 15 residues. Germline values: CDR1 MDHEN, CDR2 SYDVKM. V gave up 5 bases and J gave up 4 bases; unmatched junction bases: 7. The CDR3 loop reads CASSPLRDRGETQYF. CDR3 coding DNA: TGTGCCAGCAGTCCACTCCGGGACAGGGGAGAGACCCAGTACTTC.

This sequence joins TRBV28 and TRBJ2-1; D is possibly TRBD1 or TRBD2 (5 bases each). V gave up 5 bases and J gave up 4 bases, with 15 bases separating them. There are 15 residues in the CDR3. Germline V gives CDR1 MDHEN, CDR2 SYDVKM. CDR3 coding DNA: TGTGCCAGCAGTGACCCCGGGACGAATTACAATGAGCAGTTCTTC. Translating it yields CASSDPGTNYNEQFF.

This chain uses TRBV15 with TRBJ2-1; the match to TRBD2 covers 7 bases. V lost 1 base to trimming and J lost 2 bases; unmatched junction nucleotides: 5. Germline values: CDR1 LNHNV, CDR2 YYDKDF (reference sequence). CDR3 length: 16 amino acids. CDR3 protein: CATSRVTSRPYNEQFF. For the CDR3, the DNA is TGTGCCACCAGCAGAGTGACTAGCCGTCCCTACAATGAGCAGTTCTTC. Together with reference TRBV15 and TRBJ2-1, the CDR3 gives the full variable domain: DAMVIQNPRYQVTQFGKPVTLSCSQTLNHNVMYWYQQKSSQAPKLLFHYYDKDFNNEADTPDNFQSRRPNTSFCFLDIRSPGLGDTAMYLCATSRVTSRPYNEQFFGPGTRLTVL.

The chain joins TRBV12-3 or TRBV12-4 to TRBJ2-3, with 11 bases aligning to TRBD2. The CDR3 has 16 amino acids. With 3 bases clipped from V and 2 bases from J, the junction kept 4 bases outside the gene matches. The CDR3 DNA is TGTGCCAGCAGTTTTAGACTAGCGGGACCCACAGATACGCAGTATTTT. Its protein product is CASSFRLAGPTDTQYF.

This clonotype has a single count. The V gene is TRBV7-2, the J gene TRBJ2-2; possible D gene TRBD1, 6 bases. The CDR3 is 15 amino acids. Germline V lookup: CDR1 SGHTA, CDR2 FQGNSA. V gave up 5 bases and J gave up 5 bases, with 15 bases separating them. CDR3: CASSEQGITTGELFF. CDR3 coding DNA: TGTGCCAGCAGCGAACAGGGTATTACAACCGGGGAGCTGTTTTTT.

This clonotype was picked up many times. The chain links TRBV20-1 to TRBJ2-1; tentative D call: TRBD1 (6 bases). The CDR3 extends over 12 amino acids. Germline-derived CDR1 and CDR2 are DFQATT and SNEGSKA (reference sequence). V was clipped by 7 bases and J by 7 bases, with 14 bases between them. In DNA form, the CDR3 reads TGCAGTGACCCGGGACACGGGAATGAGCAGTTCTTC. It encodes CSDPGHGNEQFF.

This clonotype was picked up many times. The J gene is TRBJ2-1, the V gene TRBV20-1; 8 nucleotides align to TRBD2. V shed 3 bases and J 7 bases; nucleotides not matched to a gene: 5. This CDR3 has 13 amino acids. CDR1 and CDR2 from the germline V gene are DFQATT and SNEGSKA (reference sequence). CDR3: CSASSGGPNEQFF. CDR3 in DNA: TGCAGTGCTAGCTCGGGAGGGCCTAATGAGCAGTTCTTC.

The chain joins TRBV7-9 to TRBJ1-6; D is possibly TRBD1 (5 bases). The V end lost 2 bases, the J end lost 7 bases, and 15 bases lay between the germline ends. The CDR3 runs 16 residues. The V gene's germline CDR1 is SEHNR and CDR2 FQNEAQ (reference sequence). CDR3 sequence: CASSLRNGGVNSPLHF. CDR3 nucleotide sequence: TGTGCCAGCAGCTTAAGGAATGGAGGGGTCAATTCACCCCTCCACTTT.

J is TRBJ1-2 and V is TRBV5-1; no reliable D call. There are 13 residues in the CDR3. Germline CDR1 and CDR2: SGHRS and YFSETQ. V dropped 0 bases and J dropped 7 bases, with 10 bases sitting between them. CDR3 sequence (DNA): TGCGCCAGCAGCTTGGCTGGGTTTCGTGGCTACACCTTC. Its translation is CASSLAGFRGYTF.

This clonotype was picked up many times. CDR3 coding DNA: TGTGCCAGCAGCCCCTGGACAGGGCGTTGGCCCAGGCCGCGTACGAACACCGGGGAGCTGTTTTTT. Translation: CASSPWTGRWPRPRTNTGELFF. The chain carries TRBV13 and TRBJ2-2, with 8 bases fitting TRBD1. The trim removed 5 bases at V and 0 bases at J, leaving 23 bases unmatched. This CDR3 has 22 residues. Per germline, CDR1 PRHDT and CDR2 FYEKMQ (reference sequence). Together with reference TRBV13 and TRBJ2-2, the CDR3 gives the full variable domain: AAGVIQSPRHLIKEKRETATLKCYPIPRHDTVYWYQQGPGQDPQFLISFYEKMQSDKGSIPDRFSAQQFSDYHSELNMSSLELGDSALYFCASSPWTGRWPRPRTNTGELFFGEGSRLTVL.

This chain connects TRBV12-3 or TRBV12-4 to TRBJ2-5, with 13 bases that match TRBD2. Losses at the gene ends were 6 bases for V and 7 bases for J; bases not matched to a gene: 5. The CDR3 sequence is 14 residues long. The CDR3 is CASSATSGRATQYF. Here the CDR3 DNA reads TGTGCCAGCAGCGCAACTAGCGGGAGGGCGACCCAGTACTTC.

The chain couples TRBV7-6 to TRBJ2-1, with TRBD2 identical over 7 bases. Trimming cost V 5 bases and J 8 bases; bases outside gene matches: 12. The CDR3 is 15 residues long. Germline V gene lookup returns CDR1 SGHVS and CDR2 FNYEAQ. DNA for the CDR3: TGTGCCAGCAGCCATTCAACAAACGCGGGAGATGAGCAGTTCTTC. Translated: CASSHSTNAGDEQFF. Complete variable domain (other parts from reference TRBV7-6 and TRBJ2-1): GAGVSQSPRYKVTKRGQDVALRCDPISGHVSLYWYRQALGQGPEFLTYFNYEAQQDKSGLPNDRFSAERPEGSISTLTIQRTEQRDSAMYRCASSHSTNAGDEQFFGPGTRLTVL.

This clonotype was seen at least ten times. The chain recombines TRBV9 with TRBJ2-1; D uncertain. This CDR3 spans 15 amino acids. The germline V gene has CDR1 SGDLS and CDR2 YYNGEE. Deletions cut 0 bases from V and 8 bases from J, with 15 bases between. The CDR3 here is CASSVEGGSNDEQFF. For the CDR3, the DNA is TGTGCCAGCAGCGTAGAAGGCGGCTCTAACGATGAGCAGTTCTTC. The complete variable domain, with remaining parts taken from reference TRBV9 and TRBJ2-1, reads DSGVTQTPKHLITATGQRVTLRCSPRSGDLSVYWYQQSLDQGLQFLIQYYNGEERAKGNILERFSAQQFPDLHSELNLSSLELGDSALYFCASSVEGGSNDEQFFGPGTRLTVL.

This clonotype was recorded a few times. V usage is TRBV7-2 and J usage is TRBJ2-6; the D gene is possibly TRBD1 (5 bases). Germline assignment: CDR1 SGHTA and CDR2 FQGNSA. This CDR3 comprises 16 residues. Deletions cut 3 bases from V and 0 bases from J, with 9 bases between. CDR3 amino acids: CASSFTGSSGANVLTF. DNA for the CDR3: TGTGCCAGCAGCTTTACAGGAAGCTCTGGGGCCAACGTCCTGACTTTC.

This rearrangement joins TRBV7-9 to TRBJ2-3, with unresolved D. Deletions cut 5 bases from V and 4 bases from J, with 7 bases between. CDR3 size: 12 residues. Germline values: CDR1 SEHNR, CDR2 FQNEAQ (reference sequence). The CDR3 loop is CASSQFPDTQYF. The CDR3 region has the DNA TGTGCCAGCAGCCAGTTCCCAGATACGCAGTATTTT.

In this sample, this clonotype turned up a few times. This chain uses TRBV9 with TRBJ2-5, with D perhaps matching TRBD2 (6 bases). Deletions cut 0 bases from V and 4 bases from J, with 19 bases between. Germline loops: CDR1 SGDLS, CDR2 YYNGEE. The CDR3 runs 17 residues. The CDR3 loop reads CASSVGRGAGGGETQYF. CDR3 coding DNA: TGTGCCAGCAGCGTAGGTCGAGGGGCCGGGGGTGGAGAGACCCAGTACTTC.

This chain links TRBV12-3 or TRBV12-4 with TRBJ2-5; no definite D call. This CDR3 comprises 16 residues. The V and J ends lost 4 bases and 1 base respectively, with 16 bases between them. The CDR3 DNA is TGTGCCAGCAGTTCTTCCCGCTCTAACCCCCAAGAGACCCAGTACTTC. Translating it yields CASSSSRSNPQETQYF.

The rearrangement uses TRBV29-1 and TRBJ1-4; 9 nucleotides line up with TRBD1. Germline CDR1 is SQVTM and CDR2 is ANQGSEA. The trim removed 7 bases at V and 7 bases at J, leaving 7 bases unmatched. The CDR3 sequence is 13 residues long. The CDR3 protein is CSANADRGEKLFF. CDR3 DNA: TGCAGCGCTAACGCGGACAGGGGTGAAAAACTGTTTTTT.